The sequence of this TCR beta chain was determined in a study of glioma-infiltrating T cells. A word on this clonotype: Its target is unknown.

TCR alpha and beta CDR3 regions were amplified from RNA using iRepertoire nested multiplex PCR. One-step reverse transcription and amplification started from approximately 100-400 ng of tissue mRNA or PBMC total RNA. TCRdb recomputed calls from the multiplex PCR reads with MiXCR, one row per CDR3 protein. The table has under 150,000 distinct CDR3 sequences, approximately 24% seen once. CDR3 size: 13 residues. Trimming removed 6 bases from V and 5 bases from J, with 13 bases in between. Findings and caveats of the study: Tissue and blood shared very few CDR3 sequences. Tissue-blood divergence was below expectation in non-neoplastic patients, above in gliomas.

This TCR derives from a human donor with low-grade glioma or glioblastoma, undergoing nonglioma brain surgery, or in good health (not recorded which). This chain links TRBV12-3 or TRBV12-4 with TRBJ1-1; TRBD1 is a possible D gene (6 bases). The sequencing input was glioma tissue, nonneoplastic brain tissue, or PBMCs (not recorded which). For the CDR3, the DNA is TGTGCCAGCAGAAGAACAGGGAGGACTGAAGCTTTCTTT. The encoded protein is CASRRTGRTEAFF.